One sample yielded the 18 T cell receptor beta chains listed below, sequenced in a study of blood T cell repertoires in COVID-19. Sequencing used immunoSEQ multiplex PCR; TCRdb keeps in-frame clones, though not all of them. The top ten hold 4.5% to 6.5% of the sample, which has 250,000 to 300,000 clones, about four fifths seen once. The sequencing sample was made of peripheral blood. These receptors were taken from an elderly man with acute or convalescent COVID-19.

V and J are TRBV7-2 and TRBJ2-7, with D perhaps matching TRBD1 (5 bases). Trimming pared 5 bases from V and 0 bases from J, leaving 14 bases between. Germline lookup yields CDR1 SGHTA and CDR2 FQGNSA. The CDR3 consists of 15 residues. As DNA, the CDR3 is TGTGCCAGCAGCCTCCTGGGGCCGAGCTCCTACGAGCAGTACTTC. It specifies CASSLLGPSSYEQYF.

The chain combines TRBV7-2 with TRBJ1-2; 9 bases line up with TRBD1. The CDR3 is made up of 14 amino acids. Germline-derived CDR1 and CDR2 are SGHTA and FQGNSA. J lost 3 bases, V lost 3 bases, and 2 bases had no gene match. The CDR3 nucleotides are TGTGCCAGCAGCTTGGGACAGGGAGACTATGGCTACACCTTC. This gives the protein CASSLGQGDYGYTF.

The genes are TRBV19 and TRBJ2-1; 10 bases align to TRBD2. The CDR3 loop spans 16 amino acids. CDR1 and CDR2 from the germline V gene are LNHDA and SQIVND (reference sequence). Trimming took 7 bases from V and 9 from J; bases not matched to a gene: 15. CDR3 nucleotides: TGTGCCAGTAACTGGGGTGCGCTAGCGGGAGTCGGTGAGCAGTTCTTC. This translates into CASNWGALAGVGEQFF.

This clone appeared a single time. The CDR3 DNA reads TGCGCCAGCAGTCTGAGGGACAGCGCCTACGAGCAGTACTTC. Translated: CASSLRDSAYEQYF. The chain carries TRBV23-1 and TRBJ2-7; TRBD1 agrees at 7 bases. TRBV23-1 is sorted into the ORF group, with uncertain function. J lost 2 bases, V lost 4 bases, and 5 bases had no gene match. The CDR3 runs to 14 residues.

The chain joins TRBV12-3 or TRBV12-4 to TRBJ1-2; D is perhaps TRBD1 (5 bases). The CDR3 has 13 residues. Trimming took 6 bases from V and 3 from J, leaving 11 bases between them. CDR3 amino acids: CASSSDRYYGYTF. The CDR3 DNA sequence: TGTGCCAGCAGCTCCGACAGATACTATGGCTACACCTTC.

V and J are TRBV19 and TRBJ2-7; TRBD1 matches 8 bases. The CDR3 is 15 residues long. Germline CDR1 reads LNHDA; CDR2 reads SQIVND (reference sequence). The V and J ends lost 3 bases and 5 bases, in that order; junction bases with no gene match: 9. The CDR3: CASSMRTGRFDEQYF. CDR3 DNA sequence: TGTGCCAGTAGTATGAGGACAGGGCGTTTCGACGAGCAGTACTTC.

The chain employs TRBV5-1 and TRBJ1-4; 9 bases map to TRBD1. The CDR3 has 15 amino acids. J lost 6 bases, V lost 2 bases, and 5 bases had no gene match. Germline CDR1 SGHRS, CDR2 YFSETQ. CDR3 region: CASSFGDREYEKLFF. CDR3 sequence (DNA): TGCGCCAGCAGCTTCGGGGACAGGGAGTATGAAAAACTGTTTTTT. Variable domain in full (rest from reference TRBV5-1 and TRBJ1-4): KAGVTQTPRYLIKTRGQQVTLSCSPISGHRSVSWYQQTPGQGLQFLFEYFSETQRNKGNFPGRFSGRQFSNSRSEMNVSTLELGDSALYLCASSFGDREYEKLFFGSGTQLSVL.

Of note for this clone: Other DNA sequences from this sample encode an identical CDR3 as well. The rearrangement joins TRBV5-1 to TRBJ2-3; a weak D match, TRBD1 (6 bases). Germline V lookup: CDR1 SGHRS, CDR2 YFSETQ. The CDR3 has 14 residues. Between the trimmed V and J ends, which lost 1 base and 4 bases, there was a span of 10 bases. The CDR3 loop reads CASSLQGSPDTQYF. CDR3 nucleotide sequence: TGCGCCAGCAGCTTGCAGGGGAGCCCAGATACGCAGTATTTT.

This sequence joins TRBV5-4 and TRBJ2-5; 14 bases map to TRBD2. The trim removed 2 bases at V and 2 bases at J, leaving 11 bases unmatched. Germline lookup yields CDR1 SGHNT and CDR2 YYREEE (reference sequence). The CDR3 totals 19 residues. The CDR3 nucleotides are TGTGCCAGCAGCTTTCCCGGGACTAGCGGGGGAGTGGGGCAAGAGACCCAGTACTTC. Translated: CASSFPGTSGGVGQETQYF.

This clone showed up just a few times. This CDR3 reads CASSPRTSGGQSSYEQYF. The CDR3 DNA reads TGTGCCAGCAGCCCAAGGACTAGCGGGGGGCAAAGCTCCTACGAGCAGTACTTC. The gene calls are TRBV11-2 and TRBJ2-7, with 14 bases aligning to TRBD2. V gave up 5 bases and J gave up 0 bases; unmatched junction bases: 9. The CDR3 covers 18 residues. CDR1 is SGHAT and CDR2 is FQNNGV in the germline V gene.

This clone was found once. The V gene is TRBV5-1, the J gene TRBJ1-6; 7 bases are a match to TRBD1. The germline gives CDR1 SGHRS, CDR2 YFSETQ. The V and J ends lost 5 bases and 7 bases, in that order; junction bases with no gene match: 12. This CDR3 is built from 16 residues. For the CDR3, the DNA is TGCGCCAGCAGGGCGCTGGAGACAGGGCCAAATTCACCCCTCCACTTT. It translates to CASRALETGPNSPLHF.

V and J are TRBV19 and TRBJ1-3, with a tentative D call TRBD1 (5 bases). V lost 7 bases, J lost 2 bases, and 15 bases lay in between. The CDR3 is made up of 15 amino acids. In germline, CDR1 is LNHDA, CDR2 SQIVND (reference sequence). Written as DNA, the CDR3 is TGTGCCAGTATCGATGGGGGGAATACTGGAAACACCATATATTTT. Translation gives CASIDGGNTGNTIYF.

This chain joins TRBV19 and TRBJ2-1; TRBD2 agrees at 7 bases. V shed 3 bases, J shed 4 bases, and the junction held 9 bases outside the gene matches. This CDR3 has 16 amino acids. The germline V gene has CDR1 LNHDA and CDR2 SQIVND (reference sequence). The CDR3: CASSIRPASGYNEQFF. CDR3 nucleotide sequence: TGTGCCAGTAGTATCCGCCCGGCTAGCGGATACAATGAGCAGTTCTTC.

CDR3 sequence reads: CASRSTSGRGEQFF. DNA for the CDR3: TGCGCCAGCAGATCTACTAGCGGGAGGGGTGAGCAGTTCTTC. The chain couples TRBV5-1 to TRBJ2-1, with 13 bases aligning to TRBD2. V gave up 5 bases and J gave up 9 bases; unmatched junction bases: 5. The CDR3 is made up of 14 amino acids. From germline, CDR1 is SGHRS and CDR2 YFSETQ.

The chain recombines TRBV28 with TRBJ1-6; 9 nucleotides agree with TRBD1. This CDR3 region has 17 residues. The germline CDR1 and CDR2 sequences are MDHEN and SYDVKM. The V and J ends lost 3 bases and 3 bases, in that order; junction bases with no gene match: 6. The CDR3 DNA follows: TGTGCCAGCAGTTTGGGAACAGGGGGCTTCTATAATTCACCCCTCCACTTT. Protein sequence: CASSLGTGGFYNSPLHF.

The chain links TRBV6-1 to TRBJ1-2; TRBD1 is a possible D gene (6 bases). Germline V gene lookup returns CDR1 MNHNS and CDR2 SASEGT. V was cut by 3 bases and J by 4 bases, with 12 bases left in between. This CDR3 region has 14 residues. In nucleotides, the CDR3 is TGTGCCAGCAGTGAGGCTGGGGGCGGCTATGGCTACACCTTC. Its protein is CASSEAGGGYGYTF.

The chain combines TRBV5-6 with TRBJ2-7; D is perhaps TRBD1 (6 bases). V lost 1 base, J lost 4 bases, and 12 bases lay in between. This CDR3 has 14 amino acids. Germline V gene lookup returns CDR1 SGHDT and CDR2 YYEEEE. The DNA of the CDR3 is TGTGCCAGCAGCTTGTATGGACAGAAATACGAGCAGTACTTC. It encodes CASSLYGQKYEQYF.

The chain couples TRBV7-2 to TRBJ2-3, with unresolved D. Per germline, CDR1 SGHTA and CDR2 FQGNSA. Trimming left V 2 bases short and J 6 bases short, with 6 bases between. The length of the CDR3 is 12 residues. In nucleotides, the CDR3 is TGTGCCAGCAGCTTATCTATGGATACGCAGTATTTT. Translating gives CASSLSMDTQYF.